These T cell receptor beta chains were read from a single sample in a study of monozygotic twins with inflammatory bowel disease. TCRdb re-called the 5' RACE reads and catalogs CDR3 proteins one per entry, DNA excluded. The ten most abundant clones cover approximately 1.2% of a sample with about 140,000 distinct CDR3 sequences. The material sequenced was blood. The origin of the receptors is a human donor with ulcerative colitis or Crohn's disease, or a healthy co-twin of an affected twin (not recorded which). CDR3s include the opening cysteine and the closing phenylalanine or tryptophan. Each record gives: V gene, J gene, CDR3 protein.

v_gene: TRBV10-3; j_gene: TRBJ2-7; CDR3aa: CAISPQGAFEFYEQYF
v_gene: TRBV7-3; j_gene: TRBJ1-1; CDR3aa: CASSHRGQNTEAFF
v_gene: TRBV7-3; j_gene: TRBJ2-7; CDR3aa: CASKLLAGGSYEQYF
v_gene: TRBV18; j_gene: TRBJ1-6; CDR3aa: CASSPRQSSYNSPLHF
v_gene: TRBV20-1; j_gene: TRBJ2-3; CDR3aa: CSAETSGRQYF
v_gene: TRBV27; j_gene: TRBJ1-1; CDR3aa: CASSFGLNTEAFF
v_gene: TRBV2; j_gene: TRBJ1-4; CDR3aa: CASSYRGRTGYANEKLFF
v_gene: TRBV3-1; j_gene: TRBJ1-4; CDR3aa: CASSQDYSGDAATNEKLFF
v_gene: TRBV20-1; j_gene: TRBJ2-1; CDR3aa: CSAREKGSPYNEQFF
v_gene: TRBV15; j_gene: TRBJ1-5; CDR3aa: CATSRSGGTNQPQHF
v_gene: TRBV7-9; j_gene: TRBJ2-7; CDR3aa: CASNSDYSPNEQYF